These 18 T cell receptor beta chains originate from one sample sequenced in a study of beta chain features in type 1 diabetes. The study, taken as a whole, reports: Shortening of TCRB CDR3s, moderate but significant, appeared in all four CD4+ subsets of Type 1 diabetes patients.

The whole isolated RNA underwent reverse transcription, so sequencing captured expressed TCRB transcripts. Clones were sequenced by immunoSEQ multiplex PCR, and TCRdb holds only the in-frame ones, with some missing. The repertoire holds 500,000 to 650,000 clones, with around 12% as singletons. These receptors lack a known antigen. What was sequenced was naive CD4+ T cells from blood. Receptor source: a man aged 30-40 years with type 1 diabetes.

This clone appeared a few times. V and J are TRBV2 and TRBJ1-1; 7 bases are shared with TRBD1. The trim removed 8 bases at V and 1 base at J, leaving 7 bases unmatched. In germline, CDR1 is SNHLY, CDR2 FYNNEI. The length of the CDR3 is 14 residues. The CDR3 bases are TGTGCCAGCTGCTTCCGGGACAGGAACACTGAAGCTTTCTTT. Protein product: CASCFRDRNTEAFF.

The rearrangement uses TRBV9 and TRBJ2-7; 7 bases are shared with TRBD1. V lost 0 bases, J lost 3 bases, and 6 bases stayed unmatched. This CDR3 spans 15 amino acids. CDR1 is SGDLS and CDR2 is YYNGEE in the germline V gene. As DNA, the CDR3 is TGTGCCAGCAGCGTAGCAGGGGACAGCGTCTACGAGCAGTACTTC. It specifies CASSVAGDSVYEQYF.

A few counts support this clone. This chain connects TRBV12-5 to TRBJ2-2, with D perhaps matching TRBD1 (6 bases). Germline CDR1 LGHNT, CDR2 FRNRAP. V shed 1 base and J shed 0 bases, with 6 bases lying between them. CDR3 size: 15 residues. The CDR3 sequence: CASGLDRANTGELFF. The CDR3 DNA reads as TGTGCTAGTGGTTTGGACAGGGCGAACACCGGGGAGCTGTTTTTT. Supplemented by reference TRBV12-5 and TRBJ2-2, the full variable domain reads DARVTQTPRHKVTEMGQEVTMRCQPILGHNTVFWYRQTMMQGLELLAYFRNRAPLDDSGMPKDRFSAEMPDATLATLKIQPSEPRDSAVYFCASGLDRANTGELFFGEGSRLTVL.

This clone appeared a few times. The J gene is TRBJ2-1, the V gene TRBV19; TRBD2 might be the D (6 bases). The CDR3 length is 17 residues. Looked up from germline, CDR1 is LNHDA and CDR2 is SQIVND (reference sequence). V was trimmed by 5 bases and J by 6 bases, leaving 23 bases between them. The CDR3 DNA follows: TGTGCCAGTAGTCCACCCCCGCGGGGAAGATTGGGCAATGAGCAGTTCTTC. It codes for CASSPPPRGRLGNEQFF.

This rearrangement joins TRBV2 to TRBJ1-6; D is undetermined. Trimming took 0 bases from V and 16 from J, leaving 13 bases between them. This CDR3 has 13 amino acids. Per germline, CDR1 SNHLY and CDR2 FYNNEI. CDR3 sequence reads: CASSEALRAKLHF. As DNA, the CDR3 is TGTGCCAGCAGTGAAGCGCTTCGGGCCAAGCTCCACTTT.

The table lists this clone with a few counts. The CDR3 spells CASSIGVANEKLFF. Written as DNA, the CDR3 is TGTGCCAGTAGTATCGGGGTGGCTAATGAAAAACTGTTTTTT. The rearrangement uses TRBV19 and TRBJ1-4; D is uncertain. The CDR3 covers 14 residues. Germline-derived CDR1 and CDR2 are LNHDA and SQIVND (reference sequence). The V gene lost 3 bases and the J gene lost 3 bases, with 8 bases spanning the gap.

This chain joins TRBV19 and TRBJ1-1; TRBD1 might be the D (5 bases). CDR1 is LNHDA and CDR2 is SQIVND in the germline V gene (reference sequence). The length of the CDR3 is 14 residues. V gave up 2 bases and J gave up 3 bases, with 10 bases separating them. CDR3 amino acids: CASSISRVYTEAFF. CDR3 bases: TGTGCCAGTAGTATAAGCAGGGTGTACACTGAAGCTTTCTTT.

The chain has TRBV27 and TRBJ2-1; 7 nucleotides align to TRBD1. Germline V gene sequence: CDR1 MNHEY, CDR2 SMNVEV (reference sequence). CDR3 length: 13 amino acids. Unmatched junction bases numbered 8, after V lost 7 bases and J lost 8 bases. The CDR3 sequence: CASMGTVQHEQFF. CDR3 nucleotide sequence: TGTGCCAGCATGGGGACAGTACAACATGAGCAGTTCTTC.

This chain links TRBV19 with TRBJ2-7, with 7 bases that match TRBD1. The ends lost 6 bases at V and 3 bases at J; junction bases unmatched: 2. CDR3 length equals 12 residues. The germline V gene has CDR1 LNHDA and CDR2 SQIVND (reference sequence). The CDR3 nucleotides are TGTGCCAGTAGGGACAGGTACTACGAGCAGTACTTC. Translation gives CASRDRYYEQYF. Full variable domain (rest looked up from reference TRBV19 and TRBJ2-7): DGGITQSPKYLFRKEGQNVTLSCEQNLNHDAMYWYRQDPGQGLRLIYYSQIVNDFQKGDIAEGYSVSREKKESFPLTVTSAQKNPTAFYLCASRDRYYEQYFGPGTRLTVT.

V is TRBV2 and J is TRBJ1-2; D is perhaps TRBD1 (6 bases). The CDR3 contains 13 residues. Trimming shortened V by 9 bases and J by 7 bases, and 18 bases separated the two germline ends. Per the germline V gene, CDR1 is SNHLY and CDR2 is FYNNEI. The CDR3 bases are TGTGCCAGTTCCTACGGGGGGCAACGTGGCTACACCTTC. Translated, it gives CASSYGGQRGYTF. Looking up the rest from reference TRBV2 and TRBJ1-2 gives the full variable domain: EPEVTQTPSHQVTQMGQEVILRCVPISNHLYFYWYRQILGQKVEFLVSFYNNEISEKSEIFDDQFSVERPDGSNFTLKIRSTKLEDSAMYFCASSYGGQRGYTFGSGTRLTVV.

This clone was seen more than once but under ten times. The rearrangement joins TRBV6-1 to TRBJ2-7, with 7 nucleotides matching TRBD1. Trimming at V came to 2 bases and at J to 5 bases, leaving 9 bases not matched to a gene. CDR3 length equals 15 residues. Germline CDR1 MNHNS, CDR2 SASEGT. Written as DNA, the CDR3 is TGTGCCAGCAGTGAACCGACAGGGAAGGCCCACGAGCAGTACTTC. It specifies CASSEPTGKAHEQYF.

The chain is built from TRBV5-1 and TRBJ2-3; D may be TRBD2 (5 bases). Trimming cost V 1 base and J 0 bases, with 18 bases left between them. The CDR3 contains 18 residues. Germline V gene data show CDR1 as SGHRS and CDR2 as YFSETQ. In DNA, the CDR3 is TGCGCCAGCAGCTTGAGTCTGGTCGCGGGCCCCAGCACAGATACGCAGTATTTT. Translation gives CASSLSLVAGPSTDTQYF.

V and J are TRBV28 and TRBJ1-5, with D tentatively TRBD1 (6 bases). Trimming took 5 bases from V and 5 from J, leaving 13 bases between them. The CDR3 length is 14 residues. From germline, CDR1 is MDHEN and CDR2 SYDVKM. The CDR3, as DNA: TGTGCCAGCAGTCTAGGGGGGCGCGATCAGCCCCAGCATTTT. Amino acids: CASSLGGRDQPQHF.

J is TRBJ2-7 and V is TRBV5-6; D remains unclear. Trimming pared 1 base from V and 3 bases from J, leaving 5 bases between. The CDR3 sequence is 12 residues long. Per the germline V gene, CDR1 is SGHDT and CDR2 is YYEEEE. The CDR3 protein is CASSLYSYEQYF. The CDR3 DNA is TGTGCCAGCAGCTTGTACAGCTACGAGCAGTACTTC.

This chain's CDR3 is CASRLGRGNRAFF. The CDR3 DNA is TGTGCCAGCCGTCTCGGCAGGGGTAACCGGGCTTTCTTT. The chain recombines TRBV27 with TRBJ1-1, with a tentative D call TRBD1 (6 bases). Germline V CDR1 and CDR2: MNHEY, SMNVEV (reference sequence). The V and J ends lost 8 bases and 11 bases respectively, with 21 bases between them. This CDR3 is 13 amino acids long.

As concerns this clone: The germline gene is not matched at one end of the junction; a read error may be the cause. V usage is TRBV9 and J usage is TRBJ1-1; 7 bases align to TRBD1. This CDR3 spans 15 amino acids. Germline V gene lookup returns CDR1 SGDLS and CDR2 YYNGEE. CDR3 sequence (DNA): TGTGCCAGCAGCGTCTACCGGGACAGCTACACTGAAGCTTCCTTT. Translated, it gives CASSVYRDSYTEASF.

The chain has TRBV30 and TRBJ1-3; possibly TRBD1 for D (5 bases). V lost 2 bases, J lost 2 bases, and 13 bases lay in between. Germline V CDR1 and CDR2: GTSNPN, SVGIG (reference sequence). There are 15 residues in the CDR3. The CDR3 bases are TGTGCCTGGAGTTCGAGGGGTCTCCCTGGAAACACCATATATTTT. The encoded protein is CAWSSRGLPGNTIYF.

The gene calls are TRBV4-3 and TRBJ1-2, with a weak D call TRBD1 (5 bases). The CDR3 loop spans 15 amino acids. Between the trimmed V and J ends, which lost 1 base and 2 bases, there was a span of 11 bases. Germline-derived CDR1 and CDR2 are LGHNA and YSLEER. Here the CDR3 reads CASSQGLTVNYGYTF. The CDR3 DNA reads as TGCGCCAGCAGCCAAGGGTTGACAGTGAACTATGGCTACACCTTC.